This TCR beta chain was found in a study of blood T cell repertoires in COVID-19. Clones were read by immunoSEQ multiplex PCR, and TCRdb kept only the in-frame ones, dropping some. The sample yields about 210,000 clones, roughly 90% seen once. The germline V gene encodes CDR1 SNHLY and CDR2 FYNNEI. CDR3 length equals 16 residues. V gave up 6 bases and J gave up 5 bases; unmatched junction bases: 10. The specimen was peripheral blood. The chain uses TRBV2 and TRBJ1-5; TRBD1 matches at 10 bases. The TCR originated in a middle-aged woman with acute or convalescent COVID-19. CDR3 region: CASSSPTGGDDQPQHF. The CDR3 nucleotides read TGTGCCAGCAGCTCCCCGACAGGGGGCGACGATCAGCCCCAGCATTTT.